These 12 T cell receptor beta chains share one sample of origin, sequenced in a study of graft-versus-host responses after intestinal transplantation. The protocol was immunoSEQ multiplex PCR, while the TCRdb copy is restricted to in-frame clones and leaves out a portion. There are tens of thousands of clones in the sample; about 90% occur only once, and 0.62% lies in the top ten. Their antigen targets remain unknown. This material consisted of unstimulated CD4+ T cells sorted from spleen or lymph node cells, taken before transplant. The receptors here all came from a human donor who was the organ donor for an intestinal transplant.

This rearrangement joins TRBV30 to TRBJ2-2; TRBD2 aligns across 10 bases. Germline V lookup: CDR1 GTSNPN, CDR2 SVGIG (reference sequence). CDR3 length: 17 residues. The V and J ends lost 3 bases and 6 bases, in that order; junction bases with no gene match: 13. The chain's CDR3 is CAWSAERSGRGSGELFF. For the CDR3, the DNA is TGTGCCTGGAGCGCCGAGAGGAGCGGGAGGGGATCCGGGGAGCTGTTTTTT.

This clone was recorded once. V is TRBV18 and J is TRBJ1-1; D gene uncertain. The germline V and J ends were trimmed by 8 bases and 4 bases, with 14 bases remaining between them. CDR3 size: 13 residues. The germline CDR1 and CDR2 sequences are KGHSH and LQKENI. The chain's CDR3 is CASLPSSSTEAFF. For the CDR3, the DNA is TGTGCCAGCCTTCCATCTTCGAGCACTGAAGCTTTCTTT.

This sequence joins TRBV6-6 and TRBJ1-1; 7 nucleotides align to TRBD1. Germline-derived CDR1 and CDR2 are MNHNY and SVGAGI (reference sequence). The CDR3 runs 15 residues. The trim removed 7 bases at V and 0 bases at J, leaving 8 bases unmatched. The DNA of the CDR3 is TGTGCCAGCACCAAAGGGGGACAGCTGAACACTGAAGCTTTCTTT. Its translation: CASTKGGQLNTEAFF.

Concerning this clone itself: Other nucleotide sequences from this sample produce the same CDR3. The chain recombines TRBV11-2 with TRBJ2-5; D is possibly TRBD1 (5 bases). Germline V CDR1 and CDR2: SGHAT, FQNNGV. This CDR3 has 14 amino acids. V was trimmed by 4 bases and J by 5 bases, leaving 14 bases between them. As DNA, the CDR3 is TGTGCCAGCAGCTCGGACACTCTTGCGGAGACCCAGTACTTC. It encodes CASSSDTLAETQYF.

The genes are TRBV5-4 and TRBJ1-6; 9 positions agree with TRBD1. J gave up 12 bases and V 6 bases, and 4 bases lay outside the gene matches. The CDR3 is 12 amino acids. Germline loops: CDR1 SGHNT, CDR2 YYREEE (reference sequence). CDR3 nucleotides: TGTGCCAGCACCACGGACAGGGGACCCCTCCACTTT. Protein sequence: CASTTDRGPLHF.

The chain has TRBV28 and TRBJ2-2, with 10 bases fitting TRBD2. Germline V lookup: CDR1 MDHEN, CDR2 SYDVKM. CDR3 size: 16 residues. The trim removed 4 bases at V and 4 bases at J, leaving 6 bases unmatched. DNA of the CDR3: TGTGCCAGCAGTTGGAGCGGGAGGGCCGGCACCGGGGAGCTGTTTTTT. It translates to CASSWSGRAGTGELFF.

The chain carries TRBV21-1 and TRBJ1-5; the D call in the table, TRBD1, was not verified against the DNA. TRBV21-1 is given as a pseudogene. This CDR3 has 17 residues. The CDR3 nucleotides read TGTGCCAGTGCGACCGGGACAGGGATCAGTAGCAATCAGCCCCAGCATTTT. Its translation is CASATGTGISSNQPQHF.

J is TRBJ1-1 and V is TRBV5-1; D is undetermined. CDR3 size: 15 residues. Germline V lookup: CDR1 SGHRS, CDR2 YFSETQ. The V gene lost 4 bases and the J gene lost 4 bases, with 17 bases spanning the gap. The CDR3 bases are TGCGCCAGCAGCACCAACCCCCAGCGGGGCACTGAAGCTTTCTTT. Protein product: CASSTNPQRGTEAFF.

V and J are TRBV5-1 and TRBJ2-5; 7 bases line up with TRBD2. V gave up 2 bases and J gave up 3 bases; unmatched junction bases: 4. Germline CDR1 is SGHRS and CDR2 is YFSETQ. The CDR3 has 14 amino acids. CDR3 sequence: CASSLIAGEETQYF. The CDR3 DNA reads as TGCGCCAGCAGCTTAATCGCGGGAGAAGAGACCCAGTACTTC.

The V call is TRBV19, the J call TRBJ1-2; 10 positions agree with TRBD1. V lost 4 bases, J lost 8 bases, and 4 bases stayed unmatched. CDR3 length equals 13 residues. CDR1 and CDR2 (germline): LNHDA, SQIVND (reference sequence). The CDR3 DNA is TGTGCCAGTAGTACCGGGACAGGGGAAGGCTACACCTTC. Translating gives CASSTGTGEGYTF.

This sequence joins TRBV27 and TRBJ2-3; D call uncertain. V shed 4 bases and J shed 6 bases, with 11 bases lying between them. The CDR3 runs 13 residues. Germline V gene lookup returns CDR1 MNHEY and CDR2 SMNVEV (reference sequence). The CDR3 DNA sequence: TGTGCCAGCAGTTCCCAGGCCCTCGATACGCAGTATTTT. The encoded protein is CASSSQALDTQYF.

This chain joins TRBV7-8 and TRBJ1-5, with 7 bases lining up with TRBD1. V trimming: 1 base; J trimming: 6 bases; junction bases outside the gene matches: 9. The CDR3 runs to 16 residues. CDR1 SGHVS and CDR2 FQNEAQ come from the germline V gene. This CDR3 reads CASSLGATGSSQPQHF. The CDR3 nucleotides read TGTGCCAGCAGCTTAGGCGCGACAGGGAGTAGTCAGCCCCAGCATTTT.